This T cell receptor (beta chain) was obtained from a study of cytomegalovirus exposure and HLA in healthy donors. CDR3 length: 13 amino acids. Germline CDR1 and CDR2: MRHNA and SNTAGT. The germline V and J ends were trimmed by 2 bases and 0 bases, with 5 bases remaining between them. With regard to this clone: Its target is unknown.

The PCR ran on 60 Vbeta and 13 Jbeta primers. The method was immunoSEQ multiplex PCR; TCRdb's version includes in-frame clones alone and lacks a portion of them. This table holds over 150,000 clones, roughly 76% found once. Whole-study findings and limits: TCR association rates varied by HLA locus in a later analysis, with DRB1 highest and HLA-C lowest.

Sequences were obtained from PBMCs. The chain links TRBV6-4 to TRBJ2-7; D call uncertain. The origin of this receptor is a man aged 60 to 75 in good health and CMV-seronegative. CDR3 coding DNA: TGTGCCAGCAGTGACGCGAGCTCCTACGAGCAGTACTTC. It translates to CASSDASSYEQYF.